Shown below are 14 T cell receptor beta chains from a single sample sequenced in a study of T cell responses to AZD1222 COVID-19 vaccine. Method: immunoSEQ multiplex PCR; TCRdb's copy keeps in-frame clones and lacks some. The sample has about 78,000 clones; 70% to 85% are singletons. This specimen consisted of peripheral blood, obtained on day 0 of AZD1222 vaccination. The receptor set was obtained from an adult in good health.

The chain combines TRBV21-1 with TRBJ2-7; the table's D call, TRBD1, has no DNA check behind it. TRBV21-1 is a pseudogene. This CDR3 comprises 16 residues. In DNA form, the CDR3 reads TGTGCCAGCAGCAACATCACCGGGACAGGGGTGGGGGAGCAGTACTTC. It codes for CASSNITGTGVGEQYF.

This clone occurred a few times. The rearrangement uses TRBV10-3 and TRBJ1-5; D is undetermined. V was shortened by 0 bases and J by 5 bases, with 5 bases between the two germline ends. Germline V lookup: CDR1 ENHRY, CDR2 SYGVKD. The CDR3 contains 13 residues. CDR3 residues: CAISESPDQPQHF. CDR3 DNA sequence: TGTGCCATCAGTGAGTCACCGGATCAGCCCCAGCATTTT.

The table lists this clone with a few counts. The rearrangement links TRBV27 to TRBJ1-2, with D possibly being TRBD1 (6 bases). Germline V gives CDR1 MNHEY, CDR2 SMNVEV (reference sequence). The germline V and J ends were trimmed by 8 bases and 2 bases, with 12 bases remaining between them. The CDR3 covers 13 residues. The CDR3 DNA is TGTGCCAGCGCTGGGACACCGAACTATGGCTACACCTTC. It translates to CASAGTPNYGYTF.

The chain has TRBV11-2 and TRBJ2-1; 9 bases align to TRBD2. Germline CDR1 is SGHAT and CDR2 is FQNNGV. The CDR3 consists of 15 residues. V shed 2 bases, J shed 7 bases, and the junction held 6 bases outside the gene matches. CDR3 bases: TGTGCCAGCAGCTTATTAGCGGGAGATATAAATGAGCAGTTCTTC. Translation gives CASSLLAGDINEQFF.

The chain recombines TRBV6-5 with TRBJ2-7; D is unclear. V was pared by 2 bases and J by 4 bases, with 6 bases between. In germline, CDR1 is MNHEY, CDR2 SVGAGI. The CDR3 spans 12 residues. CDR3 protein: CASSYGQYEQYF. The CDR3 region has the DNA TGTGCCAGCAGTTACGGGCAGTACGAGCAGTACTTC.

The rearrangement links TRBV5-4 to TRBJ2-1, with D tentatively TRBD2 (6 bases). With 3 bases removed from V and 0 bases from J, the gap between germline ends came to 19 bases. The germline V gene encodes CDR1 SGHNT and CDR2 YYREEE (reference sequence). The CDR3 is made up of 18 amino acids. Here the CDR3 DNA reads TGTGCCAGCAGCTCCCCCCTAAGACCCGGGAGCTCCTACAATGAGCAGTTCTTC. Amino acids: CASSSPLRPGSSYNEQFF.

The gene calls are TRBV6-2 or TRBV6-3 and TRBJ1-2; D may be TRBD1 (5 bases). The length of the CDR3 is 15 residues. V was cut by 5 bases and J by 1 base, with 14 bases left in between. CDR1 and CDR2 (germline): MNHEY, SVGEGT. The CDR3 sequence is CASSDLTVINYGYTF. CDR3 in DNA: TGTGCCAGCAGTGACTTGACAGTAATTAACTATGGCTACACCTTC.

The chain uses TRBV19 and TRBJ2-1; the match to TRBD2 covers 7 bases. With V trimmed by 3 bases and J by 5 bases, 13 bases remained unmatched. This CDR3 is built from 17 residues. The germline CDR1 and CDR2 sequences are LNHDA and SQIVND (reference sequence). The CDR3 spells CASSIPTVASGHNEQFF. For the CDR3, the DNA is TGTGCCAGTAGTATTCCTACAGTGGCTAGCGGACACAATGAGCAGTTCTTC.

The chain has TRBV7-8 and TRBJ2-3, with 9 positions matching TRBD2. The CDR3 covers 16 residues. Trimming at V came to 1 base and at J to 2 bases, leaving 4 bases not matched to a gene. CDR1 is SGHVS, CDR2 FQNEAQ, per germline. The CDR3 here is CASSLDPSGVTDTQYF. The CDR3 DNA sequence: TGTGCCAGCAGCTTAGACCCTAGCGGGGTCACAGATACGCAGTATTTT.

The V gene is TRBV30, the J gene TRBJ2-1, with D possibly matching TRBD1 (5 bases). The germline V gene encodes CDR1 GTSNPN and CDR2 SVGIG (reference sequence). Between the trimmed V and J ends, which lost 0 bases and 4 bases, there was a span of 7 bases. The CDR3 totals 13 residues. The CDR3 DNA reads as TGTGCCTGGAGTGTAAACAGGTACAATGAGCAGTTCTTC. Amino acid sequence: CAWSVNRYNEQFF.

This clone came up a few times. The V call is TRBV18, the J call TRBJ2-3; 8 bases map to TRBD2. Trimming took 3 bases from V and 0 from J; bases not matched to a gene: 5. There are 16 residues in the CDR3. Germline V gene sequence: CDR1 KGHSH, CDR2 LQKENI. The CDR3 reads CASSPNSGDSTDTQYF. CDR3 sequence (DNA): TGTGCCAGCTCACCTAATAGCGGGGACAGCACAGATACGCAGTATTTT.

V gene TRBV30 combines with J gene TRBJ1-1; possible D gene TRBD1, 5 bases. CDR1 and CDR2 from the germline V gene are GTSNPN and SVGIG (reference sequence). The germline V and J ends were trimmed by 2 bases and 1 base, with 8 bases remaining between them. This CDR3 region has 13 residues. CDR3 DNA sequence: TGTGCCTGGAGTCAGGGAGGGAACACTGAAGCTTTCTTT. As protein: CAWSQGGNTEAFF.

DNA of the CDR3: TGTGCCAGCAGCTGGACAGCCATGAACACTGAAGCTTTCTTT. This sequence encodes CASSWTAMNTEAFF. This sequence joins TRBV7-9 and TRBJ1-1; a possible D gene is TRBD1 (6 bases). The V gene lost 4 bases and the J gene lost 0 bases, with 9 bases spanning the gap. Germline V CDR1 and CDR2: SEHNR, FQNEAQ (reference sequence). The CDR3 sequence is 14 residues long.

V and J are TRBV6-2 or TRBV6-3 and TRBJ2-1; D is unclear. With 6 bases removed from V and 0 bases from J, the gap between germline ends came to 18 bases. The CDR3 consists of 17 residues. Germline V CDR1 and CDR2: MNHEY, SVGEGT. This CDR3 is CASSPTDFTSSYNEQFF. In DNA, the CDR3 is TGTGCCAGCAGCCCTACTGATTTTACGAGCTCCTACAATGAGCAGTTCTTC.